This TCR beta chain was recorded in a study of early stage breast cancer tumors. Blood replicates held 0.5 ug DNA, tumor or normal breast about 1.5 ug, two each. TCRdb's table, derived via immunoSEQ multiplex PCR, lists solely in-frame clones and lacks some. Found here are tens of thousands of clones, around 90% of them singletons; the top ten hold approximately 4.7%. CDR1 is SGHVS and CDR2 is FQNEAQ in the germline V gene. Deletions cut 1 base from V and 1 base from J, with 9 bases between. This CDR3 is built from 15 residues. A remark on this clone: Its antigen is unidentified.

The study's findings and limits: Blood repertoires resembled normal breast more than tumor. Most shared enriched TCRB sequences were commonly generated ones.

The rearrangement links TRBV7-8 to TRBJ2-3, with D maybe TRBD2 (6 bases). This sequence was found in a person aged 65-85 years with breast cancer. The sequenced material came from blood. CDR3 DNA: TGTGCCAGCAGCTTAGGTCCGGGAGGCACAGATACGCAGTATTTT. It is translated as CASSLGPGGTDTQYF.